This T cell receptor (beta chain) appears in the sequencing data of a study of spatial heterogeneity in lung cancer (dated by TCRdb to about 2019). For the wider study: Beta-chain transcripts were consistently detected in greater numbers than alpha-chain transcripts, which likely reflected higher beta-chain transcript abundance. A strong correlation was found between TCR transcript counts in tumor regions and a T cell transcriptional module score from matched bulk RNA-seq. In the raw uncorrected reads, each unique combination of TCR and UMI appeared more than ten times on average. TCR alpha and beta repertoires were quantitatively compared across multiple tumor regions, matched nontumor lung and blood in non-small cell lung cancer. TCR repertoire features were related to nonsynonymous mutation counts determined by whole-exome sequencing of tumor tissue. At surgery, both alpha and beta chains were TCR-sequenced in under 250 tumor regions, fewer than 80 matched nontumor lung samples and some 58 PBMC samples. Broader findings and caveats from the paper: TCR-seq was estimated to cover only roughly 7% of tumor T cells for alpha chains and 13% for beta chains. Additional single-cell paired TCR alpha and beta sequencing was considered necessary to confirm, at a functional level, the hypothesis that regional TCRs recognize regional mutations. Counts of ubiquitous and regional expanded TCRs were found to correlate with counts of ubiquitous and regional nonsynonymous mutations, respectively. The tumor nonsynonymous mutation count correlated with the number of expanded intratumoral alpha and beta TCRs.

The sample's time point label, decoded: sample taken at primary tumor resection. Donors were approximately 72 patients with early-stage, untreated non-small cell lung cancer from the lung TRACERx cohort. Without any cell sorting, TCR sequencing was performed on whole RNA extracted either from tumor and nontumor lung tissue or from cryopreserved PBMC samples. Only patients for whom sufficient RNA was available from at least two tumor regions were selected for TCR sequencing. Tumor and adjacent nontumor lung specimens were reviewed by a lung pathologist before selection. The CDR3 goes from the cysteine to the phenylalanine over 14 residues. Solely the CDR3 DNA is kept, with 42 bases framed from the first base. The receptor library was made with 5' RACE. For sequencing, a NextSeq 500 was employed. To allow correction of PCR and sequencing errors, the TCR library protocol tagged every TCR cDNA molecule with a unique molecular identifier. Concerning the study's data processing: TCR identification, UMI-based error correction and CDR3 extraction were performed with Decombinator tools. TCRs above a frequency of 2 per 1,000, corresponding to the top 1% of the tumor frequency distribution, were defined as expanded. Expanded tumor TCRs were classed as regional if statistically deemed absent (corrected P<0.05) from at least one tumor region, otherwise ubiquitous. Each repertoire was subsampled 100 times to 5,000 TCRs, after which Renyi diversity was computed with the R vegan package. CDR3 similarity networks were constructed using string-kernel similarity of amino acid triplets, with links drawn between CDR3s whose pairwise similarity was above 0.82. In-frame beta chains were kept once TCRdb had trimmed the public reads at Q25 with fastp and called clones with MiXCR. Each CDR3 protein gets just one entry, which takes the most common genes and DNA from the rows behind it. The V and J calls were determined by TCRdb, not by the authors. Within this sample are some 480 distinct CDR3 sequences, with approximately 14% of them counted one time only. The top ten constitute over 25% of the sample.

By sample share, this clonotype is large (0.1 to 1%). What antigen it recognizes has not been identified. No per-base quality is available; no much larger clone lies one base away. This receptor chain uses TRBV21-1 and TRBJ1-2. TRBV21-1 is marked as a pseudogene. Sequencing was performed on lung tumor tissue, taken at surgery. This receptor was obtained from a female donor with early-stage non-small cell lung cancer. The bases are TGTGCCAGCAGCAAAGGGGGAGGGCACTATGGCTACACCTTC. It specifies CASSKGGGHYGYTF.